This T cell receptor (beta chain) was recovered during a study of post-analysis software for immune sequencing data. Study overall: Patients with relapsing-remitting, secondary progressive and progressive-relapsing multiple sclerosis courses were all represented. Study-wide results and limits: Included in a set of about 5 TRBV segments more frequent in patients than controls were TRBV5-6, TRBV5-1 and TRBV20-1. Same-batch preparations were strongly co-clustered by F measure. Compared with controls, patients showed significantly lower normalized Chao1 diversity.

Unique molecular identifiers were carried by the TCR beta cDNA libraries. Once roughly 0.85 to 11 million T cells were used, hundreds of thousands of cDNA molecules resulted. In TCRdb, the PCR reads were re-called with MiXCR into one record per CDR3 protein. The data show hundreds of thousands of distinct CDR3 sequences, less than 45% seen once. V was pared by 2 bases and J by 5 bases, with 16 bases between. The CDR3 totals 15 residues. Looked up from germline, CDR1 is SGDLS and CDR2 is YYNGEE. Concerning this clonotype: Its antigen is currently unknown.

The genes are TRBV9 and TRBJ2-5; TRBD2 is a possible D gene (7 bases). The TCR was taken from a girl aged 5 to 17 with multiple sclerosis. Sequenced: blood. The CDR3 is CASSVSSEGGETQYF. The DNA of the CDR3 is TGTGCCAGCAGCGTCAGCAGCGAGGGGGGGGAGACCCAGTACTTC.